This T cell receptor (beta chain) was sequenced in a study of shared clonotypes between healthy human individuals. Turning to this clone: The sample contains more than one DNA sequence encoding this CDR3.

Measured with immunoSEQ multiplex PCR; TCRdb has only the in-frame clones, and not every one. This table holds 2 million to 3 million clones, 90% to 95% found once. Trimming left V 0 bases short and J 1 base short, with 6 bases between. CDR1 and CDR2 from the germline V gene are SGDLS and YYNGEE. This CDR3 region has 14 residues. The chain has TRBV9 and TRBJ2-3; the D gene is possibly TRBD1 (5 bases). The clonotype was recovered from a man aged 18 to 35 in good health. Some clones in this sample may be carry-over from other donors' samples. The sample consisted of naive CD4+ T cells from PBMCs. This sample's subset: CD45RA+ positively selected. The CDR3 sequence is CASSVVGGTDTQYF. The CDR3 coding sequence is TGTGCCAGCAGCGTAGTAGGGGGCACAGATACGCAGTATTTT.